The rows below give T cell receptor beta chains drawn from one sample of a study of PD-1 blockade in classical Hodgkin lymphoma. Sequenced by immunoSEQ multiplex PCR; TCRdb stores in-frame clones only, minus some. The sample has under 100,000 clones, approximately 91% seen once. Sequenced here: peripheral blood mononuclear cells (PBMCs), sampled before the second cycle of nivolumab. Receptors originate from a human donor with classical Hodgkin lymphoma. Both conserved end residues are part of each CDR3. A D gene is named only where the DNA matches it firmly. Rows may omit the clone size; those that give it use once, few, many or a size class.

d_gene	abundance	v_gene	j_gene	CDR3aa	CDR3nt
.	.	TRBV5-1	TRBJ2-3	CASSLSRPTDTQYF	TGCGCCAGCAGCTTGAGTCGGCCCACAGATACGCAGTATTTT
.	.	TRBV7-2	TRBJ2-3	CASSLGGRNTQYF	TGTGCCAGCAGCTTAGGAGGGAGGAATACGCAGTATTTT
.	.	TRBV6-1	TRBJ2-7	CASNGGGGEQYF	TGTGCCAGCAACGGAGGGGGTGGCGAGCAGTACTTC
.	.	TRBV27	TRBJ2-7	CASSFRQLSPSSYEQYF	TGTGCCAGCAGTTTCAGGCAGTTAAGCCCTTCGTCCTACGAGCAGTACTTC
TRBD1	.	TRBV19	TRBJ2-1	CASSILYPGQSNEQFF	TGTGCCAGTAGTATCTTATACCCGGGACAGTCCAATGAGCAGTTCTTC
.	.	TRBV9	TRBJ1-1	CASSVELGGPYTEAFF	TGTGCCAGCAGCGTAGAGTTGGGGGGGCCCTACACTGAAGCTTTCTTT
.	.	TRBV7-2	TRBJ1-5	CASSLESVSNQPQHF	TGTGCCAGCAGCTTAGAGTCAGTTAGCAATCAGCCCCAGCATTTT
TRBD1	.	TRBV28	TRBJ1-5	CASSLVRQGTDNQPQHF	TGTGCCAGCAGTTTGGTAAGACAGGGGACCGACAATCAGCCCCAGCATTTT
.	.	TRBV5-1	TRBJ2-7	CASSQGTAGSYEQYF	TGCGCCAGCAGCCAGGGGACAGCGGGCTCCTACGAGCAGTACTTC
TRBD2	.	TRBV4-1	TRBJ2-5	CASSLPEGLAGGAQYF	TGCGCCAGCAGCCTCCCTGAGGGACTAGCGGGAGGGGCCCAGTACTTC
.	.	TRBV5-1	TRBJ1-2	CASSLDGVNYGYTF	TGCGCCAGCAGCTTGGACGGTGTTAACTATGGCTACACCTTC
.	.	TRBV30	TRBJ2-5	CAGSGSLQETQYF	TGTGCCGGATCAGGGTCCCTACAAGAGACCCAGTACTTC
.	.	TRBV29-1	TRBJ2-7	CSVKDRWGAEQYF	TGCAGCGTCAAGGACAGGTGGGGGGCCGAGCAGTACTTC
TRBD2	.	TRBV30	TRBJ2-3	CAGTSGRADTQYF	TGTGCCGGCACTAGCGGGAGGGCAGATACGCAGTATTTT
TRBD2	.	TRBV7-2	TRBJ2-2	CASSPGTSGPDANTGELFF	TGTGCCAGCAGCCCCGGGACTAGCGGGCCAGATGCGAACACCGGGGAGCTGTTTTTT
TRBD1	.	TRBV4-1	TRBJ2-2	CASSHGQAWTGRNTGELFF	TGCGCCAGCAGCCACGGCCAGGCTTGGACAGGGAGGAACACCGGGGAGCTGTTTTTT
TRBD1	.	TRBV11-1	TRBJ1-1	CASSPGGRVGTEAFF	TGTGCCAGCAGCCCAGGGGGCAGGGTGGGCACTGAAGCTTTCTTT
.	once	TRBV6-1	TRBJ1-5	CASGNRGPTPQHF	TGTGCCAGCGGAAACAGAGGCCCCACTCCCCAGCATTTT
.	.	TRBV11-3	TRBJ2-7	CASSPGGAYEQYF	TGTGCCAGCAGCCCCGGTGGAGCCTACGAGCAGTACTTC
.	.	TRBV2	TRBJ2-1	CASRAMSGEQFF	TGTGCCAGCAGGGCGATGAGTGGTGAGCAGTTCTTC
.	.	TRBV13	TRBJ2-3	CASSLRPTSTDTQYF	TGTGCCAGCAGCCTGCGGCCTACTAGCACAGATACGCAGTATTTT